What follows are 8 T cell receptor beta chains derived from one specimen sequenced in a study of cytomegalovirus exposure and HLA in healthy donors. 13 Jbeta primers and 60 Vbeta primers were used for the PCR. Here immunoSEQ multiplex PCR was the method, and the copy in TCRdb shows in-frame clones only, minus some. The sample includes approximately 150,000 clones, around 60% of them seen just once. Material: PBMCs. Receptors were obtained from a woman aged 60 to 75 in good health and CMV-seropositive.

V usage is TRBV19 and J usage is TRBJ1-5, with a tentative D call TRBD1 (5 bases). Per the germline V gene, CDR1 is LNHDA and CDR2 is SQIVND (reference sequence). This CDR3 spans 15 amino acids. V was shortened by 5 bases and J by 8 bases, with 19 bases between the two germline ends. CDR3 in amino acids: CASSASGGGIEPQHF. DNA for the CDR3: TGTGCCAGTAGTGCAAGTGGGGGGGGGATCGAGCCCCAGCATTTT.

The chain links TRBV29-1 to TRBJ2-2, with 10 nucleotides matching TRBD1. Germline assignment: CDR1 SQVTM and CDR2 ANQGSEA. Unmatched junction bases numbered 5, after V lost 5 bases and J lost 2 bases. The CDR3 length is 15 residues. DNA of the CDR3: TGCAGCGTTCGACAGGGGGCCGGTAACACCGGGGAGCTGTTTTTT. Amino acids: CSVRQGAGNTGELFF.

This clone was seen a handful of times. This chain connects TRBV28 to TRBJ1-1; D is undetermined. Trimming removed 2 bases from V and 2 bases from J, with 9 bases in between. The germline CDR1 and CDR2 sequences are MDHEN and SYDVKM. CDR3 size: 14 residues. CDR3 amino acids: CASSLVGVNTEAFF. CDR3 sequence (DNA): TGTGCCAGCAGTTTAGTGGGCGTAAACACTGAAGCTTTCTTT.

The chain couples TRBV9 to TRBJ2-3, with a tentative D call TRBD1 (6 bases). Germline CDR1 SGDLS, CDR2 YYNGEE. With 0 bases removed from V and 4 bases from J, the gap between germline ends came to 15 bases. This CDR3 has 16 residues. CDR3: CASSVGLGGVSDTQYF. In nucleotides, the CDR3 is TGTGCCAGCAGCGTAGGCCTAGGGGGAGTCTCAGATACGCAGTATTTT.

There are a few counts of this clone. The chain has TRBV5-5 and TRBJ1-2; D possibly corresponds to TRBD1 (6 bases). Trimming shortened V by 2 bases and J by 4 bases, and 15 bases separated the two germline ends. The germline V gene has CDR1 SGHKS and CDR2 YYEKEE (reference sequence). CDR3 length: 15 amino acids. The CDR3 here is CASSFDQGQPYGYTF. The CDR3 DNA is TGTGCCAGCAGCTTTGACCAAGGACAGCCCTATGGCTACACCTTC.

This clone was picked up a small number of times. The V call is TRBV6-5, the J call TRBJ1-5, with D unresolved. The CDR3 consists of 14 residues. Germline loops: CDR1 MNHEY, CDR2 SVGAGI. V gave up 6 bases and J gave up 2 bases, with 11 bases separating them. The CDR3 here is CASSVGLGNQPQHF. The CDR3 DNA is TGTGCCAGCAGCGTCGGTCTGGGCAATCAGCCCCAGCATTTT.

The chain joins TRBV27 to TRBJ1-5, with TRBD1 identical over 9 bases. Trimming cost V 8 bases and J 7 bases; bases outside gene matches: 6. The CDR3 runs 13 residues. Germline CDR1 reads MNHEY; CDR2 reads SMNVEV (reference sequence). CDR3 sequence: CASGGQGGQPQHF. The CDR3 coding sequence is TGTGCCAGCGGGGGACAGGGCGGCCAGCCCCAGCATTTT.

J is TRBJ2-5 and V is TRBV29-1; no reliable D call. Deletions cut 8 bases from V and 0 bases from J, with 13 bases between. The germline V gene has CDR1 SQVTM and CDR2 ANQGSEA. This CDR3 comprises 13 residues. Here the CDR3 DNA reads TGCAGCACCGATCTAAGTAACCAAGAGACCCAGTACTTC. Amino acids: CSTDLSNQETQYF.